This T cell receptor (beta chain) is drawn from a study of T-cell memory formation after mild COVID-19. MiXCR was run by TCRdb on the 5' RACE reads, yielding one entry per CDR3 protein. The sample includes some 180,000 distinct CDR3 sequences, around 18% of them seen just once. This TCR came from a man between 18 and 29 years old who had mild COVID-19 (a few samples of this study predate the infection). Cell type and time point are not known. The source material was PBMCs or a T cell subset sorted from them (not recorded which).

The CDR3 is CASSPLQGIGTDTQYF. The CDR3 DNA sequence: TGTGCCAGCAGCCCATTACAGGGGATCGGCACAGATACGCAGTATTTT. This chain joins TRBV7-9 and TRBJ2-3, with 7 bases lining up with TRBD1. Germline-derived CDR1 and CDR2 are SEHNR and FQNEAQ (reference sequence). The length of the CDR3 is 16 residues. J was trimmed by 1 base and V by 5 bases; bases with no gene match: 9.